These T cell receptor beta chains were read from a single sample in a study of control samples from healthy donors and cancer patients. This table comes from immunoSEQ multiplex PCR, and its TCRdb copy is limited to in-frame clones, with some not included. The sample shows about 140,000 clones, 80% to 95% of them seen only once. Specimen: blood. The receptor source for this set is a man younger than 40 in good health. Each CDR3 is given with its conserved first and last residue. A D gene is named only where the DNA matches it firmly. Clone size is not always given. Where it is, it says once, few, many or a class for expanded clones.

j_call,clone_size,d_call,v_call,cdr3_aa,cdr3_nt
TRBJ1-1,.,.,TRBV30,CAWSVGLNTEAFF,TGTGCCTGGAGTGTAGGGTTGAACACTGAAGCTTTCTTT
TRBJ2-1,.,TRBD1,TRBV5-1,CASRRQGAGEQFF,TGCGCCAGCAGGCGACAGGGGGCTGGTGAGCAGTTCTTC
TRBJ1-1,.,.,TRBV15,CATSRGVQGMNTEAFF,TGTGCCACCAGCCGGGGTGTCCAGGGGATGAACACTGAAGCTTTCTTT
TRBJ2-7,.,.,TRBV3-1/TRBV3-2,CASSPSGHSYEQYF,TGTGCCAGCAGCCCGAGCGGTCACTCCTACGAGCAGTACTTC
TRBJ2-2,.,.,TRBV27,CASSLARSAGELFF,TGTGCCAGCAGTTTGGCCAGGTCGGCCGGGGAGCTGTTTTTT
TRBJ2-7,.,TRBD2,TRBV3-1/TRBV3-2,CASSPTGTRFTYF,TGTGCCAGCAGTCCTACCGGGACTAGATTTACGTACTTC
TRBJ2-7,few,TRBD2,TRBV28,CASSFRPGLAGYYEQYF,TGTGCCAGCAGTTTCCGGCCGGGACTAGCGGGATACTACGAGCAGTACTTC
TRBJ2-5,.,TRBD2,TRBV19,CASTQGVAGGSETQYF,TGTGCCAGTACCCAAGGGGTAGCGGGAGGGTCAGAGACCCAGTACTTC
TRBJ1-2,.,.,TRBV29-1,CSVEDLWITSDGYTF,TGCAGCGTTGAAGACCTGTGGATTACTTCCGACGGCTACACCTTC
TRBJ2-2,once,TRBD1,TRBV24-1,CATSDLKEGTGTNTGELFF,TGTGCCACCAGTGATTTGAAAGAGGGGACAGGGACGAACACCGGGGAGCTGTTTTTT
TRBJ1-6,.,.,TRBV7-9,CASSLSLSPLHF,TGTGCCAGCAGCTTAAGTCTCTCACCCCTCCACTTT
TRBJ2-3,once,TRBD1,TRBV30,CAWSLKIGQAAQYF,TGTGCCTGGAGTCTTAAAATAGGACAGGCCGCGCAGTATTTT
TRBJ2-1,.,TRBD2,TRBV24-1,CATSAPPGTSPSSPRSYNEQFF,TGTGCCACCAGTGCTCCGCCCGGGACTAGCCCCTCAAGCCCCCGCTCCTACAATGAGCAGTTCTTC
TRBJ1-2,.,.,TRBV15,CATSRVPEGVYYGYTF,TGTGCCACCAGCAGAGTTCCAGAGGGGGTGTACTATGGCTACACCTTC
TRBJ1-1,once,TRBD1,TRBV29-1,CSTSRGQGTEAFF,TGCAGCACTTCCAGGGGGCAGGGGACTGAAGCTTTCTTT
TRBJ1-3,.,.,TRBV30,CAWSIERGNTIYF,TGTGCCTGGAGTATAGAGAGGGGAAACACCATATATTTT
TRBJ2-5,.,.,TRBV6-5,CASSGGTQYF,TGTGCCAGCAGCGGAGGGACCCAGTACTTC
TRBJ2-7,.,.,TRBV10-3,CAILGQFGYEQYF,TGTGCCATCCTAGGACAGTTCGGCTACGAGCAGTACTTC
TRBJ1-2,.,TRBD1,TRBV5-1,CASSLQTQTGGVNYGYTF,TGCGCCAGCAGCCTACAAACACAGACAGGGGGGGTTAACTATGGCTACACCTTC
TRBJ2-2,.,.,TRBV7-8,CAGWTEMNTGELFF,TGTGCCGGCTGGACCGAGATGAACACCGGGGAGCTGTTTTTT
TRBJ2-3,.,.,TRBV20-1,CSARVGDTQYF,TGCAGTGCTAGAGTTGGAGATACGCAGTATTTT
TRBJ1-2,.,TRBD1,TRBV19,CASTRQGANYGYTF,TGTGCCAGTACCCGACAGGGGGCAAACTATGGCTACACCTTC
TRBJ1-2,.,.,TRBV27,CASRRALNYGYTF,TGTGCCAGCAGAAGGGCTCTTAACTATGGCTACACCTTC
TRBJ2-7,.,.,TRBV19,CASSIVFHNLYEQYF,TGTGCCAGTAGTATAGTGTTTCATAACCTCTACGAGCAGTACTTC